Listed below are T cell receptor beta chains from one sample, sequenced in a study of chemoradiotherapy in HPV16-positive cancers. Here immunoSEQ multiplex PCR was the method, and the copy in TCRdb shows in-frame clones only, minus some. The table includes some 14,000 clones, approximately 89% detected once. Material: tumor tissue, obtained from a patient who underwent chemoradiotherapy. Every receptor here comes from a human donor with HPV-associated anogenital cancer. Both conserved end residues are part of each CDR3. D genes are given only for firm matches. The size entry is marked missing in some rows and otherwise reads once, few, many or a size class.

V gene	J gene	clone size	D gene	CDR3 protein	CDR3 DNA
TRBV9	TRBJ1-1	-	-	CASSRTEMNTEAFF	TGTGCCAGCAGTAGGACAGAGATGAACACTGAAGCTTTCTTT
TRBV27	TRBJ2-5	-	TRBD1	CASRESTGPQETQYF	TGTGCCAGCAGGGAATCGACAGGGCCTCAAGAGACCCAGTACTTC
TRBV27	TRBJ1-6	-	-	CASKFRPGANSPLHF	TGTGCCAGCAAGTTTCGGCCAGGGGCAAATTCACCCCTCCACTTT
TRBV30	TRBJ2-2	-	TRBD2	CAWSVLAVTGELFF	TGTGCCTGGAGTGTACTAGCGGTCACCGGGGAGCTGTTTTTT
TRBV12-5	TRBJ2-5	-	TRBD2	CASGWGGRVETQYF	TGTGCTAGTGGCTGGGGGGGGAGGGTAGAGACCCAGTACTTC
TRBV7-3	TRBJ2-1	-	TRBD2	CASSSYPSGSGSEQFF	TGTGCCAGCAGCTCCTACCCTAGCGGGAGTGGGAGTGAGCAGTTCTTC
TRBV2	TRBJ2-1	-	-	CANSERASMFF	TGTGCCAACAGTGAACGGGCTAGCATGTTCTTC
TRBV5-8	TRBJ2-7	-	TRBD2	CASSLVGTNYEQYF	TGTGCCAGCAGCTTGGTGGGGACTAACTACGAGCAGTACTTC
TRBV2	TRBJ2-7	-	-	CASRVDGSYEQYF	TGTGCCAGCAGGGTCGACGGTTCCTACGAGCAGTACTTC
TRBV6-1	TRBJ1-1	-	-	CASSIWRGAEAFF	TGTGCCAGCAGTATCTGGAGGGGGGCTGAAGCTTTCTTT
TRBV19	TRBJ2-3	-	-	CASSIQGGSTDTQYF	TGTGCCAGTAGTATACAGGGTGGGAGCACAGATACGCAGTATTTT
TRBV6-5	TRBJ1-2	-	-	CASSRGRGYTF	TGTGCCAGCAGCAGGGGTCGAGGATACACCTTC
TRBV7-2	TRBJ2-1	-	-	CASSGITASGQFF	TGTGCCAGCAGCGGGATTACGGCGTCGGGGCAGTTCTTC
TRBV2	TRBJ2-2	-	-	CASYENTNTGELFF	TGTGCCAGTTATGAGAACACGAACACCGGGGAGCTGTTTTTT
TRBV6-1	TRBJ2-7	-	TRBD2	CASEAGRAPGYEQYF	TGTGCCAGCGAAGCTGGGAGGGCCCCGGGATACGAGCAGTACTTC
TRBV27	TRBJ2-2	-	-	CASKRSTGELFF	TGTGCCAGCAAGCGTTCCACCGGGGAGCTGTTTTTT
TRBV7-9	TRBJ1-5	-	-	CASSDGGQPQHF	TGTGCCAGCAGCGACGGAGGCCAGCCCCAGCATTTT
TRBV27	TRBJ1-5	-	-	CASSFSASEPQHF	TGTGCCAGCAGTTTTAGCGCCTCGGAGCCCCAGCATTTT
TRBV21-1	TRBJ2-7	-	-	CASSKAVEGPYYEQYF	TGTGCCAGCAGCAAAGCGGTGGAGGGCCCTTATTACGAGCAGTACTTC
TRBV5-6	TRBJ2-5	-	TRBD2	CASSFIAGVETQYF	TGTGCCAGCAGCTTCATAGCGGGAGTGGAGACCCAGTACTTC
TRBV5-4	TRBJ1-2	-	TRBD1	CASSLGRTGEGYTF	TGTGCCAGCAGCCTCGGGAGGACAGGCGAAGGCTACACCTTC
TRBV5-1	TRBJ2-5	-	-	CASSSTRKYETQYF	TGCGCCAGCAGCTCGACTAGGAAGTACGAGACCCAGTACTTC
TRBV7-8	TRBJ1-1	few	-	CASSSPGEGTEAFF	TGTGCCAGCAGCTCGCCCGGGGAAGGCACTGAAGCTTTCTTT
TRBV7-2	TRBJ2-7	-	-	CASSSLGPQYF	TGTGCCAGCAGCTCGCTGGGGCCGCAGTACTTC